Described below is a single T cell receptor (beta chain) sequence and its context. Other DNA sequences within the sample encode an identical CDR3. The entry originates in a study of T cell responses to AZD1222 COVID-19 vaccine. V was trimmed by 0 bases and J by 4 bases, leaving 11 bases between them. The CDR3 spans 15 residues. CDR1 is SGHRS and CDR2 is YFSETQ in the germline V gene. Method: immunoSEQ multiplex PCR; TCRdb's copy keeps in-frame clones and lacks some. The repertoire holds 150,000 or so clones, about 87% seen once, with around 2.9% in the top ten. Sample: peripheral blood, taken on day 0 of AZD1222 vaccination. The chain combines TRBV5-1 with TRBJ1-3, with D hard to call. This sequence originates from an adult in good health. CDR3 amino acids: CASSLDRVPGNTIYF. CDR3 in DNA: TGCGCCAGCAGCTTGGATAGGGTCCCCGGAAACACCATATATTTT.